Listed below are T cell receptor beta chains from one sample, sequenced in a study of T cells in Graves' hyperthyroidism and ophthalmopathy. Each CDR3 protein is one row after TCRdb ran MiXCR on the multiplex PCR reads. Among a few hundred thousand distinct CDR3 sequences, about 14% were seen once, and the ten largest hold roughly 13%. Sequenced: blood. Receptors were obtained from a woman in her thirties or forties with Graves' hyperthyroidism that later progressed to Graves' ophthalmopathy. Each CDR3 is given with its conserved first and last residue. A D gene is named only where the DNA matches it firmly. Size tells how often a clone was seen (once, few, many) or the class of an expanded clone, and some rows leave it out.

D: -; size: many; J: TRBJ2-7; V: TRBV3-1; DNA: TGTGCCAGCATGGGTTCAGGGCGCTCCTACGAGCAGTACTTC; CDR3: CASMGSGRSYEQYF
D: TRBD2; size: few; J: TRBJ2-3; V: TRBV7-8; DNA: TGTGCCAGCAGCTTATACAGGGGGCGACTAGCGGGATTCACAGATACGCAGTATTTT; CDR3: CASSLYRGRLAGFTDTQYF
D: TRBD1; size: many; J: TRBJ2-1; V: TRBV4-1; DNA: TGCGCCAGCAGCCAGATCGGACAGGGAAAGAACAATGAGCAGTTCTTC; CDR3: CASSQIGQGKNNEQFF
D: -; size: many; J: TRBJ1-3; V: TRBV6-1; DNA: TGTGCCAGCAGCCGTAGAATTGACTCTGGAAACACCATATATTTT; CDR3: CASSRRIDSGNTIYF
D: TRBD2; size: many; J: TRBJ2-2; V: TRBV25-1; DNA: TGTGCCAGCAGTGGACCGGGACTAGCGGGAGTGGACACCGGGGAGCTGTTTTTT; CDR3: CASSGPGLAGVDTGELFF
D: -; size: many; J: TRBJ2-3; V: TRBV28; DNA: TGTGCCAGCAGACCCTGGACAGCCACAGATACGCAGTATTTT; CDR3: CASRPWTATDTQYF
D: -; size: many; J: TRBJ2-5; V: TRBV5-1; DNA: TGCGCCAGCAGCTTGGTGGGACAAGGCTTACAAGAGACCCAGTACTTC; CDR3: CASSLVGQGLQETQYF
D: -; size: -; J: TRBJ1-3; V: TRBV3-1; DNA: TGTGCCAGCAGCCAAGGAAGTAAGGACAGCATCTCTGGAAACACCATGTATTTT; CDR3: CASSQGSKDSISGNTMYF
D: -; size: many; J: TRBJ2-6; V: TRBV27; DNA: TGTGCCAGCACCTTGAGGAGGAGCTCTGGGGCCAACGTCCTGACTTTC; CDR3: CASTLRRSSGANVLTF
D: -; size: many; J: TRBJ1-3; V: TRBV6-2/TRBV6-3; DNA: TGTGCCAGCAGTTTCCTGACCGGAAACACCATATATTTT; CDR3: CASSFLTGNTIYF
D: -; size: many; J: TRBJ2-7; V: TRBV27; DNA: TGTGCCAGCAGCCTTTGGGGGGACAGCGGAGCCTACGAGCAGTACTTC; CDR3: CASSLWGDSGAYEQYF
D: TRBD1; size: -; J: TRBJ2-7; V: TRBV20-1; DNA: TGCAGTGCTAGACGTGACAGGGTTTCGGACTACGAGCAGTACTTC; CDR3: CSARRDRVSDYEQYF
D: -; size: many; J: TRBJ1-1; V: TRBV6-6; DNA: TGTGCCAGCAGTTACTCCACAACATCCGAAGCTTTCTTT; CDR3: CASSYSTTSEAFF
D: TRBD1; size: -; J: TRBJ2-7; V: TRBV9; DNA: TGTGCCAGCAGCTTGACCGGGACAGGGGTTTCGGGGGAGCAGTACTTC; CDR3: CASSLTGTGVSGEQYF
D: -; size: many; J: TRBJ1-4; V: TRBV12-3/TRBV12-4; DNA: TGTGCCAGCAGTTTACGGGGTTCAACTAATGAAAAACTGTTTTTT; CDR3: CASSLRGSTNEKLFF
D: TRBD1; size: few; J: TRBJ1-3; V: TRBV6-5; DNA: TGTGCCAGCAGGAGGGACAGCCTCTCTGGAAACACCATATATTTT; CDR3: CASRRDSLSGNTIYF
D: -; size: few; J: TRBJ1-2; V: TRBV2; DNA: TGTGCCAGCACTGACCAGCCGGGGCGGGGGGACTATGGCTACACCTTC; CDR3: CASTDQPGRGDYGYTF
D: -; size: many; J: TRBJ2-5; V: TRBV29-1; DNA: TGCAGCGTTGAGTCCAACCGCCAAGAGACCCAGTACTTC; CDR3: CSVESNRQETQYF
D: -; size: many; J: TRBJ2-5; V: TRBV3-1; DNA: TGTGCCAGCAGCCAAGAGGGGCTAGCGAAGGAGACCCAGTACTTC; CDR3: CASSQEGLAKETQYF
D: TRBD1; size: many; J: TRBJ1-1; V: TRBV20-1; DNA: TGCAGTGCTAGAGATCCCCCGGTCAGGGGGCGGTGGGTCCCCACTGAAGCTTTCTTT; CDR3: CSARDPPVRGRWVPTEAFF
D: -; size: -; J: TRBJ2-5; V: TRBV7-9; DNA: TGTGCCAGCAGCTTAGAAAGCCAAGAGACCCAGTACTTC; CDR3: CASSLESQETQYF
D: TRBD2; size: -; J: TRBJ2-3; V: TRBV28; DNA: TGTGCCAGCAGTCATCCATGGACTAGCGGGAGCACAGATACGCAGTATTTT; CDR3: CASSHPWTSGSTDTQYF
D: TRBD1; size: few; J: TRBJ1-2; V: TRBV9; DNA: TGTGCCAGCAGCGTGGGGACAGGGGGCGGCTACACCTTC; CDR3: CASSVGTGGGYTF
D: -; size: many; J: TRBJ2-7; V: TRBV7-9; DNA: TGTGCCAGCTGCCCGGACAACAACTACGAGCAGTACTTC; CDR3: CASCPDNNYEQYF
D: TRBD2; size: many; J: TRBJ2-1; V: TRBV12-3/TRBV12-4; DNA: TGTGCCAGCAGTTACCTCCCGGGACTAGCGGGAAAAAATGAGCAGTTCTTC; CDR3: CASSYLPGLAGKNEQFF
D: -; size: -; J: TRBJ1-1; V: TRBV28; DNA: TGTGCCAGCAGATCTCCAGGGTTCTTCACTGAAGCTTTCTTT; CDR3: CASRSPGFFTEAFF
D: -; size: many; J: TRBJ1-4; V: TRBV2; DNA: TGTGCCAGCAGTGTGGATAAGAAACTGTTTTTT; CDR3: CASSVDKKLFF
D: -; size: many; J: TRBJ2-5; V: TRBV7-2; DNA: TGTGCCAGCAGATTCTTTGGACAGATTCAAGAGACCCAGTACTTC; CDR3: CASRFFGQIQETQYF